This T cell receptor (beta chain) originates from a study of blood T cells in healthy people across ages (dated by TCRdb to the mid-2010s). Notes on the research overall: In model experiments, template switching captured roughly one uniquely barcoded TCR beta cDNA molecule for every two T cells. To avoid experimental bias, donors of different ages were spread randomly across the sequencing lanes. Using deep sequencing normalized with unique cDNA molecular identifiers, the study measured how TCR beta repertoire diversity changes with age. Donors were grouped into four age groups: young (average approximately 15 years), middle-aged (approximately 41), aged (roughly 62) and long-lived (approximately 82). Two additional independent replicas of 1 million unique cDNA reads from the same blood draw were analyzed for two donors (one aged 18 to 29 and one aged 80 or older). Points the paper makes about the study in general: Compared with the aged group, the long-lived group had more naive CD4+ T cells, fewer expanded clones and increased TCR diversity, a pattern suggesting age selection. Total diversity estimates from one million sequenced T cells were considered lower bounds and underestimates. Observed TCR beta diversity per million T cells fell roughly linearly with age, and a significant reduction was already apparent by age roughly 40. The CMV infection status of donors was not known, potentially confounding age-related changes in expanded clonotypes. A strong correlation was found between observed TCR beta diversity and the percentage of naive T cells measured by flow cytometry. Since profiling was done on bulk unsorted PBMCs, naive and antigen-experienced compartments could not be conclusively compared.

The CDR3 runs 14 residues from the cysteine to the phenylalanine. The retained sequence is limited to the CDR3, 42 bases, with the frame set at the first base. Unmatched junction bases come to 5, with V trimmed by 1 base and J by 9 bases. Taken from the germline V gene, the CDR1 and CDR2 loops are LGHNA and YSLEER. Libraries were built with 5' RACE. TCRdb records Illumina HiSeq 2500 as the sequencer. A second PCR of about 6 to 11 cycles was performed with a sample-barcoded 5' primer and a J-beta primer mix. A template-switch 5' adaptor carrying 12 random nucleotides introduced a unique molecular identifier onto each TCR beta cDNA molecule. Each sample yielded at least 2.5 million CDR3-containing paired-end reads. The Mint cDNA synthesis kit, primed by a TRBC-specific oligonucleotide, was used to synthesize first-strand cDNA from all RNA. Following uracil-DNA glycosylase treatment, a first 18-cycle PCR with universal primers M1SS and BC2_uni_R was performed on all cDNA. The paper's data handling went like this. For normalization, 1 million high-quality reads, each with a distinct molecular identifier, were randomly selected from each sample. Instead of being binned into consensus sequences, reads that shared molecular identifiers were thrown out. MiTCR, with a Q25 quality threshold and the strictest error-elimination algorithm, was used for CDR3 identification, clonotype clustering and error correction. Lower-bound total TCR beta diversity was estimated with a nonparametric unseen species model using Euler transformation. Using fastp at Q25 and MiXCR, TCRdb reprocessed the public reads and kept productive beta chains. CDR3 protein duplicates are merged, each entry listing the most common genes and DNA. TCRdb's processing, not the authors' own work, is the source of the V and J calls. The sample table holds approximately 670,000 distinct CDR3 sequences, of which roughly 43% were seen once. Around 32% of the sample goes to the ten largest clones.

Concerning this clonotype: Its target antigen remains unknown. No quality values exist for individual bases; no much larger clone is one base distant.

Donors were 39 systemically healthy Caucasian individuals from Russia aged roughly 6 to 100 years. Approximately 9.3 milliliters of peripheral blood were collected from each donor into EDTA-treated Vacutainer tubes. PBMCs were isolated by Ficoll-Paque density-gradient centrifugation, with at least 6 million obtained per sample. Total RNA, at least 6 micrograms per sample, was extracted from PBMCs with Trizol reagent. For every donor, flow cytometry on a PBMC aliquot measured the percentage of naive CD45RAhigh/CD27high T cells. What was sequenced was blood. The TCR comes from a man aged 80 or over in good health. The chain is made from TRBV4-3 and TRBJ2-1; TRBD2 aligns with 8 central bases. The sequenced DNA is TGCGCCAGCAGCCAAGCAACTAGCGGCCCTGAGCAGTTCTTC. This translates into CASSQATSGPEQFF.